This entry is about one T cell receptor (beta chain). This CDR3 comprises 15 residues. V lost 3 bases to trimming and J lost 4 bases, with 14 bases between them. Germline lookup yields CDR1 SGHAT and CDR2 FQDESV (reference sequence). Version v3.0 of the immunoSEQ assay was performed at survey level. The protocol was immunoSEQ multiplex PCR, while the TCRdb copy is restricted to in-frame clones and leaves out a portion. This table holds about 20,000 clones, about 89% found once. The data derive from a study of long-term antiretroviral therapy in people with HIV. The source is a woman aged 45-60 years with HIV. This sequence joins TRBV11-1 and TRBJ2-3; unclear D gene. Sequencing was performed on unsorted PBMCs, taken approximately 2.6 years after starting antiretroviral therapy. CDR3 DNA sequence: TGTGCCAGCAGCTTTCGAGCAGGAGAGTCAGATACGCAGTATTTT. Protein: CASSFRAGESDTQYF. Combining the CDR3 with reference TRBV11-1 and TRBJ2-3 gives the whole variable domain EAEVAQSPRYKITEKSQAVAFWCDPISGHATLYWYRQILGQGPELLVQFQDESVVDDSQLPKDRFSAERLKGVDSTLKIQPAELGDSAMYLCASSFRAGESDTQYFGPGTRLTVL.